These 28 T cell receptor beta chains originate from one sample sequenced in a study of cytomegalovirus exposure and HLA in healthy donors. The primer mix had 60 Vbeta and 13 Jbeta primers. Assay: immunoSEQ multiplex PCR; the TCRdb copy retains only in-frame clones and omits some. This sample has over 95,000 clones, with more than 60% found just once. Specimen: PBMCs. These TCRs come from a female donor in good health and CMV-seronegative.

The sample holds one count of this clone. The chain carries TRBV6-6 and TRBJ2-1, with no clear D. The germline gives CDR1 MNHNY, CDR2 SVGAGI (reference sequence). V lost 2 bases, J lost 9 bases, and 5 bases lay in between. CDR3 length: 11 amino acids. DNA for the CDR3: TGTGCCAGCAGTTACACCGGTGAGCAGTTCTTC. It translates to CASSYTGEQFF.

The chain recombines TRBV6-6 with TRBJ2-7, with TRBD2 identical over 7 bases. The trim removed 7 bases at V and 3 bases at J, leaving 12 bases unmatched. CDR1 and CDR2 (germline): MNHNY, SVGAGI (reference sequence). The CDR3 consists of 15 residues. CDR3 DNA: TGTGCCAGCACCGTCAGCGGGGCGGGAAACTACGAGCAGTACTTC. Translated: CASTVSGAGNYEQYF.

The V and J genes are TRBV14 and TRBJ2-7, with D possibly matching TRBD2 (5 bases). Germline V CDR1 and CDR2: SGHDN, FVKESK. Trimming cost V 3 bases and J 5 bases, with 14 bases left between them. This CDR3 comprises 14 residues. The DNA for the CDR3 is TGTGCCAGCAGCCAGGATACGGCGGGTGACGAGCAGTACTTC. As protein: CASSQDTAGDEQYF.

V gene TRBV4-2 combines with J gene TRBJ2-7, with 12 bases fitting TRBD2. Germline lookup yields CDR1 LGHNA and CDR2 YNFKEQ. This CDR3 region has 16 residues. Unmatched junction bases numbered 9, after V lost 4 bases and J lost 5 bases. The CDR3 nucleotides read TGTGCCAGCAGCCGACGCAGGGCTAGCGGGGGGGACGAGCAGTACTTC. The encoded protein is CASSRRRASGGDEQYF.

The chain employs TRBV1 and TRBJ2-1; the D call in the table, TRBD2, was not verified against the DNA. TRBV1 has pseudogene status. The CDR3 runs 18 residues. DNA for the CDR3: TGCACCAGCAGCCAAGATAATTTGGGGACTAGTCGAGGGAATGAGCAGTTCTTC. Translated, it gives CTSSQDNLGTSRGNEQFF.

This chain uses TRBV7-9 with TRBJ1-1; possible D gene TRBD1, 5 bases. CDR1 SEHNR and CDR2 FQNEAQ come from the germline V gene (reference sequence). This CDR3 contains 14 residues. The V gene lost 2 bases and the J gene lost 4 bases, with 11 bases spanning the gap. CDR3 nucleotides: TGTGCCAGCAGCTTATCCGGGAGGGGCACTGAAGCTTTCTTT. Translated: CASSLSGRGTEAFF.

CDR3: CASSRDRGRETEAFF. The DNA of the CDR3 is TGTGCCAGCAGCAGGGACAGGGGGCGAGAGACTGAAGCTTTCTTT. The chain joins TRBV13 to TRBJ1-1, with 12 bases fitting TRBD1. The CDR3 runs to 15 residues. CDR1 and CDR2 (germline): PRHDT, FYEKMQ (reference sequence). After removal of 5 bases from V and 5 bases from J, the junction contained 6 bases not matched to a gene.

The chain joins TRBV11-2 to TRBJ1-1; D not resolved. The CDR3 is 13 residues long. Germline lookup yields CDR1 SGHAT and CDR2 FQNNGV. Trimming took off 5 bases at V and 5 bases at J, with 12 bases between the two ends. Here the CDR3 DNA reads TGTGCCAGCAGCCATGGGAGTGAGACTGAAGCTTTCTTT. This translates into CASSHGSETEAFF.

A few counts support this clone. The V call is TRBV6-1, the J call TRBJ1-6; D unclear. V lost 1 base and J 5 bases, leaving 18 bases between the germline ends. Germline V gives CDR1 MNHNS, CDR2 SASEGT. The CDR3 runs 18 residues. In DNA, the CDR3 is TGTGCCAGCAGTGAAGTAATTTTGGGCGCCTCTAATAATTCACCCCTCCACTTT. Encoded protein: CASSEVILGASNNSPLHF.

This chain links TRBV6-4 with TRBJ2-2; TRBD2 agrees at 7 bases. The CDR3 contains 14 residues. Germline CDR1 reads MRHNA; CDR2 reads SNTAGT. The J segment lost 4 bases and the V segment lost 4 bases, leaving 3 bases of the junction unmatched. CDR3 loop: CASSGSGGTGELFF. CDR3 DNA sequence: TGTGCCAGCAGTGGATCGGGGGGCACCGGGGAGCTGTTTTTT.

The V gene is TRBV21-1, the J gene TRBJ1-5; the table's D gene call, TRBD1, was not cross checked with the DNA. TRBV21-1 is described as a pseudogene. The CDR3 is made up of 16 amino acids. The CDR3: CASSGQSIWGLCLRHF. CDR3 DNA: TGTGCCAGCAGCGGTCAGTCGATATGGGGGCTATGCCTAAGGCATTTT.

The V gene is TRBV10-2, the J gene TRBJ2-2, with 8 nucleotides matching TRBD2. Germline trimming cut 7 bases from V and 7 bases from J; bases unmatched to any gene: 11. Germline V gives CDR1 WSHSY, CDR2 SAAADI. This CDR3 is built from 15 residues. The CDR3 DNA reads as TGCGCCAGCAAGCTGTTGGGACTAGGTGACGGGGAGCTGTTTTTT. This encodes CASKLLGLGDGELFF.

The CDR3 reads CASKGGGAFYEQYF. Here the CDR3 DNA reads TGTGCCAGCAAGGGCGGGGGGGCCTTCTACGAGCAGTACTTC. The rearrangement uses TRBV27 and TRBJ2-7; the match to TRBD2 covers 9 bases. CDR1 and CDR2 (germline): MNHEY, SMNVEV (reference sequence). Trimming at V came to 7 bases and at J to 3 bases, leaving 7 bases not matched to a gene. This CDR3 spans 14 amino acids.

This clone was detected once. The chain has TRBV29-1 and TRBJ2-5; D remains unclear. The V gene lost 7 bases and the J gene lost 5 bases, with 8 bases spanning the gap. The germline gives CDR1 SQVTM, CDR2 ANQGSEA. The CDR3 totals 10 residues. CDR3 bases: TGCAGCGCTGGTGAGGAGACCCAGTACTTC. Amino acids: CSAGEETQYF.

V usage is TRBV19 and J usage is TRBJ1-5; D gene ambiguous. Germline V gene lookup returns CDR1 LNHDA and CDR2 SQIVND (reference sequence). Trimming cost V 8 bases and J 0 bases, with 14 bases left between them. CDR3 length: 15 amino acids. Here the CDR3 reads CASRVPGNSNQPQHF. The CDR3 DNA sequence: TGTGCCAGTCGGGTCCCCGGGAATAGCAATCAGCCCCAGCATTTT.

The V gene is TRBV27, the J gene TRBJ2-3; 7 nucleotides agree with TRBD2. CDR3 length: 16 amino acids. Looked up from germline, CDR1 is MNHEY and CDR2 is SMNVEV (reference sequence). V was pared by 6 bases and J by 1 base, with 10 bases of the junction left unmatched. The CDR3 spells CASRLTGLAGTDTQYF. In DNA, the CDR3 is TGTGCCAGCAGACTCACCGGGCTAGCGGGCACAGATACGCAGTATTTT.

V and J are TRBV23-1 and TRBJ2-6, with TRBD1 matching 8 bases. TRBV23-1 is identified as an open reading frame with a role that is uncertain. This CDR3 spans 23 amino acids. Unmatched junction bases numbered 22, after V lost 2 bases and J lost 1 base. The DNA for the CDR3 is TGCGCCAGCAGTCAAATCTTCGTGGCACACACAGGGGGAGTATTTTCTGGGGCCAACGTCCTGACTTTC. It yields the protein CASSQIFVAHTGGVFSGANVLTF.

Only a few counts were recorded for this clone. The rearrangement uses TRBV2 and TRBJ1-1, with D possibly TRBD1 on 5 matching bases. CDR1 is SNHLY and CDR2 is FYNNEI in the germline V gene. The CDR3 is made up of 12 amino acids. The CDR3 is CASAEGLTEAFF. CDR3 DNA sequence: TGTGCTTCGGCGGAGGGGCTCACTGAAGCTTTCTTT.

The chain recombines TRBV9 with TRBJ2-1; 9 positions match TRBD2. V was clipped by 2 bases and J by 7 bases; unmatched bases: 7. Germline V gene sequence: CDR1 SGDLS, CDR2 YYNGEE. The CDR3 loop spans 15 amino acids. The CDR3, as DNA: TGTGCCAGCAGCGTTACCCTAGCGGGGCAGAATGAGCAGTTCTTC. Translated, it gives CASSVTLAGQNEQFF. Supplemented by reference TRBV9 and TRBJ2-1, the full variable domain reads DSGVTQTPKHLITATGQRVTLRCSPRSGDLSVYWYQQSLDQGLQFLIQYYNGEERAKGNILERFSAQQFPDLHSELNLSSLELGDSALYFCASSVTLAGQNEQFFGPGTRLTVL.

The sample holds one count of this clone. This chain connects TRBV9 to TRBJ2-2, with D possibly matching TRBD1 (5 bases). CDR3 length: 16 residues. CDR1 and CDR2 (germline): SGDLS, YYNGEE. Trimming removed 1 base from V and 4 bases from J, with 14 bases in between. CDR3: CASSVPTGRGTGELFF. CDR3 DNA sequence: TGTGCCAGCAGCGTACCTACAGGAAGGGGCACCGGGGAGCTGTTTTTT.

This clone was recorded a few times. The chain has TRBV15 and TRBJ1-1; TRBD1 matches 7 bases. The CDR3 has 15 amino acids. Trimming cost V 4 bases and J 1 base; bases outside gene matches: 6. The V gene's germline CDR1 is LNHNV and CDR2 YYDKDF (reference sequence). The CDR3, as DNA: TGTGCCACCAGCACCCACAGGGGAAGGAACACTGAAGCTTTCTTT. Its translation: CATSTHRGRNTEAFF.

The CDR3 reads CASSLGTEGVGGGYTF. DNA of the CDR3: TGTGCCAGCAGCTTGGGAACGGAGGGCGTTGGAGGAGGCTACACCTTC. This chain links TRBV5-4 with TRBJ1-2; D is unresolved. This CDR3 region has 16 residues. Germline V CDR1 and CDR2: SGHNT, YYREEE (reference sequence). V dropped 0 bases and J dropped 8 bases, with 20 bases sitting between them.

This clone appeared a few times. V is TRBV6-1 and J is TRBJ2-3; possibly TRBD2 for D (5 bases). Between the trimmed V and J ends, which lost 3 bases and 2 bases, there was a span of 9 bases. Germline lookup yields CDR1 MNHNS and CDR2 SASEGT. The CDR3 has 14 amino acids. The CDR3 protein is CASSDGGHTDTQYF. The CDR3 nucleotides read TGTGCCAGCAGTGACGGAGGCCACACAGATACGCAGTATTTT.

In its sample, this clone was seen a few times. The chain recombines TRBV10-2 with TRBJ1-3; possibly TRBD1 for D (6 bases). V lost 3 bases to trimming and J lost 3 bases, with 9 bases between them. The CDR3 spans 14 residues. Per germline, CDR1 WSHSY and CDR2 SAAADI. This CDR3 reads CASSDKGVGNTIYF. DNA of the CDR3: TGCGCCAGCAGTGATAAGGGGGTTGGAAACACCATATATTTT.

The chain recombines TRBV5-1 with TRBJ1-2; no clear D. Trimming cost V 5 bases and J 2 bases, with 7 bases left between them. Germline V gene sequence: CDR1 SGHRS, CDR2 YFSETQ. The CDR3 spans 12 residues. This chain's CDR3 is CASSDGNYGYTF. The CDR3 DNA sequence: TGCGCCAGCAGTGACGGGAACTATGGCTACACCTTC. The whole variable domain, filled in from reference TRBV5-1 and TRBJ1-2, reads KAGVTQTPRYLIKTRGQQVTLSCSPISGHRSVSWYQQTPGQGLQFLFEYFSETQRNKGNFPGRFSGRQFSNSRSEMNVSTLELGDSALYLCASSDGNYGYTFGSGTRLTVV.

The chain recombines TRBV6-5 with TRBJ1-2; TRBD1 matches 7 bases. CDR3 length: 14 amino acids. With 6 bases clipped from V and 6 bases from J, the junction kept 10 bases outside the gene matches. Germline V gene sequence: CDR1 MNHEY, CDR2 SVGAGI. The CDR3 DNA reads TGTGCCAGCAGGAACGACAGGGTAATGGATGGCTACACCTTC. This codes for CASRNDRVMDGYTF.

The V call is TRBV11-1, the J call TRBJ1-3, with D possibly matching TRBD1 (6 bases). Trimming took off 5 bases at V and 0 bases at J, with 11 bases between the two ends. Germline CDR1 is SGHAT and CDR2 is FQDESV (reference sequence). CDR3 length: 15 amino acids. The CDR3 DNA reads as TGTGCCAGCAGCCTGGACAGTTTCTCTGGAAACACCATATATTTT. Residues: CASSLDSFSGNTIYF.

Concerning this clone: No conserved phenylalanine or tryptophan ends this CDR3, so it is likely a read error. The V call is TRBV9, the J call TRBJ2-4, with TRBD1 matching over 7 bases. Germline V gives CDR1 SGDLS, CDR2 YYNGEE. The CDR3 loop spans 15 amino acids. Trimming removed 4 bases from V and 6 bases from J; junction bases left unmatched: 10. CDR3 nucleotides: TGTGCCAGCAGCCTGGGACGGACAGGAGGAAACATTCAGTACCTC. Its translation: CASSLGRTGGNIQYL.